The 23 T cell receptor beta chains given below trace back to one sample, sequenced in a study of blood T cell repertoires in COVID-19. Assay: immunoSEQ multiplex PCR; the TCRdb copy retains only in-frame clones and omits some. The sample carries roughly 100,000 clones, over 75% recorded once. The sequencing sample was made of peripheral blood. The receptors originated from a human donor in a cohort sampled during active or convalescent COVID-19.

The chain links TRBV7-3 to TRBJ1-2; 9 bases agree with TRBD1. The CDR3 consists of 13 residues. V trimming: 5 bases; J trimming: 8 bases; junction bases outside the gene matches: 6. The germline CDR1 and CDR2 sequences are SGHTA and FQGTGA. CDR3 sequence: CASSPAGTGGYTF. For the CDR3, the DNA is TGTGCCAGCAGCCCGGCCGGGACAGGGGGCTACACCTTC.

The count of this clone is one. In nucleotides, the CDR3 is TGCGCCAGCAGTGAATTTTGGGACAGGGGCAATCAGCCCCAGCATTTT. Protein product: CASSEFWDRGNQPQHF. This chain connects TRBV10-2 to TRBJ1-5; 9 bases match TRBD1. Germline CDR1 is WSHSY and CDR2 is SAAADI. The V gene end was trimmed by 3 bases and the J gene end by 2 bases; junction bases not matched to a gene: 5. The CDR3 loop spans 16 amino acids.

The CDR3 DNA is TGCGCCAGCAGCCAAGAACAGGGTGGTCAGCCCCAGCATTTT. The encoded protein is CASSQEQGGQPQHF. The rearrangement links TRBV4-3 to TRBJ1-5; a weak D match, TRBD1 (6 bases). Germline assignment: CDR1 LGHNA and CDR2 YSLEER. This CDR3 contains 14 residues. V lost 0 bases and J 6 bases, leaving 9 bases between the germline ends.

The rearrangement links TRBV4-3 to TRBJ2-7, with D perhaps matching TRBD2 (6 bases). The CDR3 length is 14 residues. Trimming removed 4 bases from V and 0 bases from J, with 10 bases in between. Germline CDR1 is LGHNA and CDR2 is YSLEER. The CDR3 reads CASSRDFYSYEQYF. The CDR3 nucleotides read TGCGCCAGCAGCCGGGACTTCTACTCCTACGAGCAGTACTTC.

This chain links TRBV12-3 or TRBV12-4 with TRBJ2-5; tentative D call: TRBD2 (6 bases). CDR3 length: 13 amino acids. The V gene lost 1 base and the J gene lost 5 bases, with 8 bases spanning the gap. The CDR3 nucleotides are TGTGCCAGCAGTTTAGTAGCGGTCGAGACCCAGTACTTC. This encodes CASSLVAVETQYF.

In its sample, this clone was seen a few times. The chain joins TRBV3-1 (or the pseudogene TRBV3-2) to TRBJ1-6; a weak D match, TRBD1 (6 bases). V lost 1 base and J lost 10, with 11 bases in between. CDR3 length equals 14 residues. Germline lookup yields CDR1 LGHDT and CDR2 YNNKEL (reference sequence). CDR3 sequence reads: CASSQVRGESPLHF. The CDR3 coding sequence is TGTGCCAGCAGCCAAGTCAGGGGTGAATCACCCCTCCACTTT.

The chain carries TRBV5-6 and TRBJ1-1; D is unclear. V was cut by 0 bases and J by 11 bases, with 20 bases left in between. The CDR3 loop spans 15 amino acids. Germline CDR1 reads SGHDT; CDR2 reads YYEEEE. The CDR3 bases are TGTGCCAGCAGCTTGGCCGACGCGGGCAGTGCGGTTGCTTTCTTT. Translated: CASSLADAGSAVAFF.

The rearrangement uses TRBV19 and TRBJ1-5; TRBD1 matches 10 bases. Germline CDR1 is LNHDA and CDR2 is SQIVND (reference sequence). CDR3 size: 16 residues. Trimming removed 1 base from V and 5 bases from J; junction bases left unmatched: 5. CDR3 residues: CASSIVTTGGDQPQHF. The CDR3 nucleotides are TGTGCCAGTAGTATAGTCACGACAGGGGGCGATCAGCCCCAGCATTTT.

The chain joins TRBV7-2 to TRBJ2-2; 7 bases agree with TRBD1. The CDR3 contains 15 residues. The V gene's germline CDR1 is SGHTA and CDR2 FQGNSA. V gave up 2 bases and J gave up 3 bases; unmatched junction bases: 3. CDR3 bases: TGTGCCAGCAGCTTACGAGGGGGCGACACCGGGGAGCTGTTTTTT. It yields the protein CASSLRGGDTGELFF.

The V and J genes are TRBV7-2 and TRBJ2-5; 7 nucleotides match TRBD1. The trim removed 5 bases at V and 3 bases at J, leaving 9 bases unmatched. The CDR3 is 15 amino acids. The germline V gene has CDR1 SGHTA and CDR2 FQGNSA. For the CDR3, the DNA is TGTGCCAGCAGCCGCCGGACAGGAGAGGAAGAGACCCAGTACTTC. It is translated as CASSRRTGEEETQYF. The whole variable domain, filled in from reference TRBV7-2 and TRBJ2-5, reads GAGVSQSPSNKVTEKGKDVELRCDPISGHTALYWYRQSLGQGLEFLIYFQGNSAPDKSGLPSDRFSAERTGGSVSTLTIQRTQQEDSAVYLCASSRRTGEEETQYFGPGTRLLVL.

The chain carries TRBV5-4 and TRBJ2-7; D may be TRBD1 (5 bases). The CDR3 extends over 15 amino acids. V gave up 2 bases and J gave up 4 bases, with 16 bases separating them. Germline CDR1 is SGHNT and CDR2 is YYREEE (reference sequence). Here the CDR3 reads CASSLGVTPEYEQYF. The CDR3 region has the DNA TGTGCCAGCAGCTTAGGGGTGACACCTGAGTACGAGCAGTACTTC.

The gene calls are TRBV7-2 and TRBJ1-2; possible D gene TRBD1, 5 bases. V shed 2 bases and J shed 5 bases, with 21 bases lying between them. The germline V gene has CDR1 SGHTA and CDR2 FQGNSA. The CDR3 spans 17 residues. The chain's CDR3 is CASSLFPPGQGGYGYTF. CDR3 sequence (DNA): TGTGCCAGCAGCTTATTCCCCCCGGGGCAGGGAGGGTATGGCTACACCTTC.

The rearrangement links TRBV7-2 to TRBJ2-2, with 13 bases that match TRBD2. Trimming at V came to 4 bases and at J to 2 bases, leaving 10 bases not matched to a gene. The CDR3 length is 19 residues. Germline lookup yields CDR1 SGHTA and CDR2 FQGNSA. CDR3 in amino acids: CASSSRLAGGTTNTGELFF. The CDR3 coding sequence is TGTGCCAGCAGCTCTCGACTAGCGGGGGGCACGACTAACACCGGGGAGCTGTTTTTT.

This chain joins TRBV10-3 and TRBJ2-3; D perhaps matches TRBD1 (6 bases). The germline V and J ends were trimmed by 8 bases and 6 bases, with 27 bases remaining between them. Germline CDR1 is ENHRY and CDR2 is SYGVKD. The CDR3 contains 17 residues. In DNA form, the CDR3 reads TGTGCCATCGGAGGCTCCTTGGACAGTATAATTTTTGATACGCAGTATTTT. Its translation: CAIGGSLDSIIFDTQYF.

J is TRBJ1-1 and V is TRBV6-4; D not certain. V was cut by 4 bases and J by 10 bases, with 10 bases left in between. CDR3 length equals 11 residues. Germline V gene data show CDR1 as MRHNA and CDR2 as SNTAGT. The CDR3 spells CASSGSPGAFF. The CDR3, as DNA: TGTGCCAGCAGTGGCTCCCCGGGAGCTTTCTTT.

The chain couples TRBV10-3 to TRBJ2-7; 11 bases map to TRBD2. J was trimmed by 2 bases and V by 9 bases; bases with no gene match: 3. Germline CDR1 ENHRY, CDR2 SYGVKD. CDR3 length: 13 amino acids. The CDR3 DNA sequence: TGTGCCATGACTAGCGGGGATACCTACGAGCAGTACTTC. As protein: CAMTSGDTYEQYF.

The DNA for the CDR3 is TGTGCCAGCAGTGTGGCTAGCCGCTCCTACGAGCAGTACTTC. Translation: CASSVASRSYEQYF. The chain uses TRBV2 and TRBJ2-7; D may be TRBD2 (5 bases). Deletions cut 4 bases from V and 0 bases from J, with 10 bases between. Germline V lookup: CDR1 SNHLY, CDR2 FYNNEI. The CDR3 sequence is 14 residues long. The complete variable domain, with remaining parts taken from reference TRBV2 and TRBJ2-7, reads EPEVTQTPSHQVTQMGQEVILRCVPISNHLYFYWYRQILGQKVEFLVSFYNNEISEKSEIFDDQFSVERPDGSNFTLKIRSTKLEDSAMYFCASSVASRSYEQYFGPGTRLTVT.

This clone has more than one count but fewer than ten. CDR3 DNA sequence: TGTGCCAGCACCCTCGCACAGGGGGCTTGGGGCTACACCTTC. Protein: CASTLAQGAWGYTF. The chain joins TRBV6-5 to TRBJ1-2; 9 positions agree with TRBD1. The CDR3 consists of 14 residues. Germline CDR1 and CDR2: MNHEY and SVGAGI. V was pared by 7 bases and J by 8 bases, with 11 bases of the junction left unmatched.

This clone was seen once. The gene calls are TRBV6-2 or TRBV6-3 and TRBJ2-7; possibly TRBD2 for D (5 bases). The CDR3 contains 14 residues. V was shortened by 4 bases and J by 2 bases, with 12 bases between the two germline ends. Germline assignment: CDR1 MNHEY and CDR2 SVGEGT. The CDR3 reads CASSWQEEPYEQYF. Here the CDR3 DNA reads TGTGCCAGCAGTTGGCAGGAGGAGCCCTACGAGCAGTACTTC.

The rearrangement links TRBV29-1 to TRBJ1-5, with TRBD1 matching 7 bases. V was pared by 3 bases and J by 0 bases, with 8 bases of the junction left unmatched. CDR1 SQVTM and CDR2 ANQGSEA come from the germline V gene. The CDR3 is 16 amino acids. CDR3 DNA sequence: TGCAGCGTTGATGACAGGGATCAGTGTAGCAATCAGCCCCAGCATTTT. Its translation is CSVDDRDQCSNQPQHF.

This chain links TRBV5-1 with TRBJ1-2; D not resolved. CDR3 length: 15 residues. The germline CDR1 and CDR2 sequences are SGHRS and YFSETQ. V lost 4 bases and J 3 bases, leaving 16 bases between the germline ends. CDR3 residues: CASSPTWAGDYGYTF. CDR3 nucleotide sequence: TGCGCCAGCAGCCCAACCTGGGCGGGAGACTATGGCTACACCTTC.

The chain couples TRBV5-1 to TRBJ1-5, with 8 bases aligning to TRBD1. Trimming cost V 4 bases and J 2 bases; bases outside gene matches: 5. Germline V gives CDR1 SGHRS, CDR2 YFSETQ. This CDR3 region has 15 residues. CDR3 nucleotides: TGCGCCAGCAGCCTACAGGGGGGCGGCAATCAGCCCCAGCATTTT. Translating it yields CASSLQGGGNQPQHF.

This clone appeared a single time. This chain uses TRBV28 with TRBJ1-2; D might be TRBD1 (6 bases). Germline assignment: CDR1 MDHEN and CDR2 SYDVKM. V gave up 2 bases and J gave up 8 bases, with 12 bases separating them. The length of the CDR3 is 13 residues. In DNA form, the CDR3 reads TGTGCCAGCAGTTTAAACCAGGGGCAAGGCTACACCTTC. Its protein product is CASSLNQGQGYTF.